The 19 T cell receptor beta chains below were found in one sample sequenced in a study of shared clonotypes between healthy human individuals. Using immunoSEQ multiplex PCR, the repertoire was profiled, and TCRdb retains in-frame clones only, with some absent. The data show about 710,000 clones, roughly 72% seen once. Sequencing was carried out using memory CD4+ T cells sorted from blood. Subset: CD45RA-negative fraction. Source of these receptors: a woman in her thirties in good health.

Only a few counts were recorded for this clone. Other DNA sequences in this specimen translate into the identical CDR3. The J gene is TRBJ2-1, the V gene TRBV7-2, with no clear D. This CDR3 has 14 amino acids. Germline CDR1 SGHTA, CDR2 FQGNSA. The V and J ends lost 1 base and 0 bases respectively, with 4 bases between them. The chain's CDR3 is CASSLDGSYNEQFF. In DNA form, the CDR3 reads TGTGCCAGCAGCTTAGATGGCTCCTACAATGAGCAGTTCTTC.

V usage is TRBV27 and J usage is TRBJ2-5; 9 positions agree with TRBD1. The V and J ends lost 2 bases and 4 bases, in that order; junction bases with no gene match: 8. The CDR3 contains 16 residues. Germline CDR1 and CDR2: MNHEY and SMNVEV (reference sequence). The CDR3 nucleotides read TGTGCCAGCAGTTTAGGGACAGGGCTACGGTTAGAGACCCAGTACTTC. Translating it yields CASSLGTGLRLETQYF.

This clone has more than one count but fewer than ten. The gene calls are TRBV6-1 and TRBJ1-5; D unclear. The CDR3 contains 15 residues. The V gene lost 4 bases and the J gene lost 0 bases, with 10 bases spanning the gap. Germline V CDR1 and CDR2: MNHNS, SASEGT. CDR3 DNA sequence: TGTGCCAGCAGTGCTAGGGATAATAGCAATCAGCCCCAGCATTTT. It specifies CASSARDNSNQPQHF.

This rearrangement joins TRBV2 to TRBJ1-1; no firm D call. Looked up from germline, CDR1 is SNHLY and CDR2 is FYNNEI. The CDR3 loop spans 16 amino acids. V lost 0 bases, J lost 0 bases, and 11 bases lay in between. CDR3 region: CASSEAQGGLNTEAFF. CDR3 sequence (DNA): TGTGCCAGCAGTGAAGCGCAAGGAGGATTGAACACTGAAGCTTTCTTT.

With respect to this clone: A much bigger clone sits one base away, suggesting this may be a read error. At the DNA level, this CDR3 is encoded by other sequences in the same sample as well. The chain carries TRBV2 and TRBJ2-2; D possibly corresponds to TRBD1 (6 bases). Trimming left V 2 bases short and J 5 bases short, with 6 bases between. Germline-derived CDR1 and CDR2 are SNHLY and FYNNEI. CDR3 length: 13 amino acids. The CDR3 DNA reads TGTGCCAGCAGTGAACAGGGGACCGGGGAGCTGTTTTTT. Protein product: CASSEQGTGELFF.

The chain carries TRBV9 and TRBJ1-4, with D tentatively TRBD1 (6 bases). The V gene's germline CDR1 is SGDLS and CDR2 YYNGEE. The CDR3 sequence is 15 residues long. V lost 1 base and J 5 bases, leaving 12 bases between the germline ends. Written as DNA, the CDR3 is TGTGCCAGCAGCGTAACCGGGACACCAAATGAAAAACTGTTTTTT. Translating it yields CASSVTGTPNEKLFF.

This clone showed up just once. Other DNA sequences from this sample encode an identical CDR3 as well. The CDR3 region is CASSESGSSGNTIYF. CDR3 DNA sequence: TGCGCCAGCAGTGAGTCGGGTTCCTCTGGAAACACCATATATTTT. V usage is TRBV10-1 and J usage is TRBJ1-3; D unresolved. Trimming stripped 0 bases from V and 0 bases from J, with 6 bases between. Germline V gene data show CDR1 as WNHNN and CDR2 as SYGVQD (reference sequence). This CDR3 is 15 amino acids long.

The chain carries TRBV5-4 and TRBJ1-1; D remains ambiguous. Germline CDR1 SGHNT, CDR2 YYREEE (reference sequence). Trimming pared 1 base from V and 0 bases from J, leaving 4 bases between. CDR3 length: 13 residues. This CDR3 is CASSLKMNTEAFF. The CDR3 DNA reads as TGTGCCAGCAGCTTGAAGATGAACACTGAAGCTTTCTTT.

The chain couples TRBV7-2 to TRBJ2-1; TRBD2 aligns across 9 bases. Germline V lookup: CDR1 SGHTA, CDR2 FQGNSA. The ends lost 5 bases at V and 6 bases at J; junction bases unmatched: 11. The CDR3 is made up of 16 amino acids. The DNA of the CDR3 is TGTGCCAGCAGCCTCAGCGGGAGGTTGGCCGGCAATGAGCAGTTCTTC. It is translated as CASSLSGRLAGNEQFF. The full variable domain, in which reference TRBV7-2 and TRBJ2-1 provide the parts outside the CDR3, is GAGVSQSPSNKVTEKGKDVELRCDPISGHTALYWYRQSLGQGLEFLIYFQGNSAPDKSGLPSDRFSAERTGGSVSTLTIQRTQQEDSAVYLCASSLSGRLAGNEQFFGPGTRLTVL.

This clone appeared many times. Other DNA sequences in this sample translate to the same CDR3. The chain joins TRBV5-1 to TRBJ2-2; 7 bases fit TRBD1. This CDR3 has 15 amino acids. J lost 3 bases, V lost 0 bases, and 2 bases had no gene match. Germline CDR1 is SGHRS and CDR2 is YFSETQ. The CDR3 DNA is TGCGCCAGCAGCTTGGCCGACAGGGACACCGGGGAGCTGTTTTTT. Protein sequence: CASSLADRDTGELFF.

The gene calls are TRBV18 and TRBJ1-5; D possibly corresponds to TRBD1 (5 bases). The V and J ends lost 6 bases and 4 bases respectively, with 10 bases between them. This CDR3 has 13 residues. CDR1 is KGHSH and CDR2 is LQKENI in the germline V gene. In DNA, the CDR3 is TGTGCCAGCTCTCGGACACGAAATCAGCCCCAGCATTTT. Translated, it gives CASSRTRNQPQHF.

The chain is built from TRBV5-4 and TRBJ2-2; TRBD2 matches 11 bases. Germline assignment: CDR1 SGHNT and CDR2 YYREEE (reference sequence). The V gene end was trimmed by 0 bases and the J gene end by 8 bases; junction bases not matched to a gene: 6. CDR3 length: 16 residues. The CDR3 DNA reads as TGTGCCAGCAGCTTGGGTAGCGGGAGGGCATCGGGGGAGCTGTTTTTT. Protein: CASSLGSGRASGELFF.

This chain joins TRBV28 and TRBJ2-2; no reliable D call. The CDR3 spans 12 residues. With 6 bases removed from V and 8 bases from J, the gap between germline ends came to 10 bases. Germline CDR1 MDHEN, CDR2 SYDVKM. The DNA for the CDR3 is TGTGCCAGCAGATCTCCTTGGGGGGAGCTGTTTTTT. Amino acid sequence: CASRSPWGELFF.

This clone was picked up one time. J is TRBJ2-5 and V is TRBV5-1, with 7 bases identical to TRBD1. Germline CDR1 reads SGHRS; CDR2 reads YFSETQ. The CDR3 is 14 amino acids. V lost 1 base, J lost 3 bases, and 3 bases stayed unmatched. The CDR3 loop is CASSLRQGEETQYF. The CDR3 DNA follows: TGCGCCAGCAGCTTGAGACAGGGCGAAGAGACCCAGTACTTC.

Comment on this clone: A read error may produce the germline difference seen at one junction end. The chain carries TRBV30 and TRBJ2-3, with TRBD2 matching 8 bases. Germline lookup yields CDR1 GTSNPN and CDR2 SVGIG (reference sequence). This CDR3 has 13 residues. The CDR3 DNA reads as TGTGCCTCGAGTAGCGGGGAATCAGATACGCAGTATTTT. Amino acids: CASSSGESDTQYF.

V and J are TRBV6-1 and TRBJ1-1, with a possible D match to TRBD1 (6 bases). CDR1 and CDR2 (germline): MNHNS, SASEGT. The CDR3 runs 13 residues. V lost 5 bases, J lost 4 bases, and 11 bases lay in between. The CDR3 region is CASSSDSRTEAFF. CDR3 DNA: TGTGCCAGCAGTTCGGACAGCCGCACTGAAGCTTTCTTT.

This clone occurred many times. The chain uses TRBV15 and TRBJ2-5; D is uncertain. V lost 0 bases, J lost 8 bases, and 13 bases lay in between. CDR3 length: 14 amino acids. From germline, CDR1 is LNHNV and CDR2 YYDKDF (reference sequence). The CDR3 here is CATSRDRATSTQYF. For the CDR3, the DNA is TGTGCCACCAGCAGAGACCGGGCCACCAGCACCCAGTACTTC.

The J gene is TRBJ2-3, the V gene TRBV28; unclear D gene. The CDR3 runs 13 residues. V shed 3 bases and J shed 6 bases, with 10 bases lying between them. Germline CDR1 MDHEN, CDR2 SYDVKM. CDR3 sequence: CASSLGNLDTQYF. CDR3 coding DNA: TGTGCCAGCAGTTTGGGAAACCTGGATACGCAGTATTTT.

This clone appeared a single time. The CDR3 reads CASSEGLRETQYF. CDR3 DNA sequence: TGTGCCAGCAGTGAAGGATTGAGAGAGACCCAGTACTTC. The chain uses TRBV7-6 and TRBJ2-5; unclear D gene. CDR3 size: 13 residues. Looked up from germline, CDR1 is SGHVS and CDR2 is FNYEAQ. V shed 6 bases and J shed 4 bases, with 12 bases lying between them.